The 13 T cell receptor beta chains given below trace back to one sample, sequenced in a study of blood T cell repertoires in COVID-19. Repertoires were generated with immunoSEQ multiplex PCR, while TCRdb's copy carries only in-frame clones and drops some. Of 200,000 to 250,000 clones in the sample, around nine tenths were seen once. The material sequenced was peripheral blood. These receptors originate from a woman aged 60-75 years who had recovered from COVID-19.

The V call is TRBV15, the J call TRBJ2-5, with TRBD2 matching over 10 bases. The CDR3 consists of 16 residues. Germline CDR1 LNHNV, CDR2 YYDKDF (reference sequence). The V segment lost 3 bases and the J segment 1 base; nucleotides outside the gene matches: 5. The CDR3 here is CATSSRLAGSQETQYF. The CDR3 DNA follows: TGTGCCACCAGCAGTCGACTAGCGGGCTCCCAAGAGACCCAGTACTTC.

The gene calls are TRBV7-2 and TRBJ1-5, with TRBD1 as a possible D gene (6 bases). Trimming pared 1 base from V and 2 bases from J, leaving 9 bases between. The CDR3 loop spans 15 amino acids. The V gene's germline CDR1 is SGHTA and CDR2 FQGNSA. This CDR3 is CASSLEGVRNQPQHF. As DNA, the CDR3 is TGTGCCAGCAGCTTAGAGGGGGTTCGCAATCAGCCCCAGCATTTT.

The chain joins TRBV7-2 to TRBJ1-2, with TRBD1 identical over 7 bases. Germline V CDR1 and CDR2: SGHTA, FQGNSA. V lost 6 bases and J lost 6; bases outside the gene matches: 13. This CDR3 is 15 amino acids long. The CDR3 DNA follows: TGTGCCAGCAGTTCCGTGTATACAGGGGAGGATGGCTACACCTTC. The encoded protein is CASSSVYTGEDGYTF.

This sequence joins TRBV5-1 and TRBJ1-1, with D possibly being TRBD1 (5 bases). Trimming removed 3 bases from V and 5 bases from J, with 20 bases in between. This CDR3 spans 16 amino acids. The germline V gene encodes CDR1 SGHRS and CDR2 YFSETQ. CDR3 in DNA: TGCGCCAGCAGCTCCCGGGGGACGCGTAGAAATACTGAAGCTTTCTTT. The encoded protein is CASSSRGTRRNTEAFF.

The chain couples TRBV7-3 to TRBJ1-2, with D possibly matching TRBD1 (5 bases). V lost 5 bases to trimming and J lost 7 bases, with 29 bases between them. The germline V gene encodes CDR1 SGHTA and CDR2 FQGTGA. The CDR3 runs to 18 residues. The CDR3 region is CASSPHSLGSSVGGGYTF. Here the CDR3 DNA reads TGTGCCAGCAGCCCACACTCCCTAGGGAGTTCGGTCGGGGGTGGCTACACCTTC.

The chain has TRBV27 and TRBJ2-7; TRBD2 is a possible D gene (6 bases). The ends were cut back, 6 bases at V and 5 bases at J, with 20 bases in the middle. CDR1 is MNHEY, CDR2 SMNVEV, per germline (reference sequence). This CDR3 comprises 15 residues. CDR3 in amino acids: CASSYFGRSDDEQYF. CDR3 DNA: TGTGCCAGCAGCTACTTTGGGAGGTCGGATGACGAGCAGTACTTC.

The chain has TRBV5-1 and TRBJ2-2, with a tentative D call TRBD1 (6 bases). V lost 4 bases and J 7 bases, leaving 11 bases between the germline ends. The CDR3 covers 13 residues. Germline CDR1 and CDR2: SGHRS and YFSETQ. CDR3 loop: CASSVQGIGELFF. In DNA form, the CDR3 reads TGCGCCAGCAGCGTACAGGGAATCGGGGAGCTGTTTTTT.

This clone was recorded at least ten times. The chain has TRBV15 and TRBJ2-7; D not resolved. CDR1 and CDR2 from the germline V gene are LNHNV and YYDKDF (reference sequence). V lost 1 base and J lost 6, with 25 bases in between. This CDR3 has 18 residues. CDR3 protein: CATSRAAALLRGVAEQYF. CDR3 nucleotide sequence: TGTGCCACCAGCAGAGCCGCGGCCCTCTTAAGAGGAGTTGCCGAGCAGTACTTC.

The J gene is TRBJ2-7, the V gene TRBV5-1, with TRBD2 matching 12 bases. The junction had 3 bases not matched to a gene; V was cut back by 3 bases and J by 2 bases. The length of the CDR3 is 15 residues. Germline-derived CDR1 and CDR2 are SGHRS and YFSETQ. The CDR3 sequence: CASSSSGGDTYEQYF. CDR3 sequence (DNA): TGCGCCAGCAGCTCTAGCGGGGGGGATACCTACGAGCAGTACTTC.

The chain employs TRBV5-1 and TRBJ1-1; a possible D gene is TRBD1 (6 bases). The germline CDR1 and CDR2 sequences are SGHRS and YFSETQ. The CDR3 totals 14 residues. Trimming pared 0 bases from V and 8 bases from J, leaving 14 bases between. The CDR3 reads CASSLVQGPGEAFF. The CDR3 region has the DNA TGCGCCAGCAGCTTGGTACAGGGCCCGGGCGAAGCTTTCTTT. The variable domain in full, with the rest retrieved from reference TRBV5-1 and TRBJ1-1, is KAGVTQTPRYLIKTRGQQVTLSCSPISGHRSVSWYQQTPGQGLQFLFEYFSETQRNKGNFPGRFSGRQFSNSRSEMNVSTLELGDSALYLCASSLVQGPGEAFFGQGTRLTVV.

This chain joins TRBV2 and TRBJ1-4, with 7 bases fitting TRBD1. Per germline, CDR1 SNHLY and CDR2 FYNNEI. V shed 10 bases and J 8 bases; nucleotides not matched to a gene: 16. CDR3 length: 15 residues. The CDR3 loop is CATLPLTGVSEKLFF. The CDR3 region has the DNA TGTGCCACCTTACCTCTTACAGGGGTGAGCGAAAAACTGTTTTTT.

In its sample, this clone was seen once. The V and J genes are TRBV6-5 and TRBJ1-3; TRBD1 might be the D (6 bases). V lost 2 bases and J lost 0, with 11 bases in between. Germline V CDR1 and CDR2: MNHEY, SVGAGI. This CDR3 is 16 amino acids long. The CDR3 DNA sequence: TGTGCCAGCAGTTACAGGGACACCAACTCTGGAAACACCATATATTTT. This encodes CASSYRDTNSGNTIYF.

The chain has TRBV19 and TRBJ2-2, with D possibly TRBD1 on 5 matching bases. CDR1 is LNHDA and CDR2 is SQIVND in the germline V gene (reference sequence). V lost 4 bases and J lost 6, with 9 bases in between. There are 13 residues in the CDR3. The CDR3 protein is CASSTGQSGELFF. The CDR3 DNA is TGTGCCAGTAGTACAGGGCAATCCGGGGAGCTGTTTTTT.